Below are 30 T cell receptor beta chains sequenced from a single sample in a study of blood T cell repertoires in COVID-19. Sequencing was performed with immunoSEQ multiplex PCR; in TCRdb, only in-frame clones are kept and a portion is missing. The sample contains over 100,000 clones, about four fifths of which appear only once. The sample consisted of peripheral blood. The origin of the receptors is a human donor in a cohort sampled during active COVID-19.

This chain joins TRBV6-5 and TRBJ1-3; TRBD1 might be the D (5 bases). V was clipped by 7 bases and J by 2 bases, with 9 bases between them. The germline CDR1 and CDR2 sequences are MNHEY and SVGAGI. The CDR3 is 13 residues long. The CDR3 DNA follows: TGTGCCAGCATTGGAGGGGCTGGAAACACCATATATTTT. It encodes CASIGGAGNTIYF.

In this sample, this clone turned up once. The rearrangement links TRBV7-9 to TRBJ1-2; TRBD1 is a possible D gene (6 bases). The CDR3 runs 14 residues. Trimming left V 5 bases short and J 7 bases short, with 17 bases between. CDR1 and CDR2 from the germline V gene are SEHNR and FQNEAQ (reference sequence). The CDR3 loop is CASSPNPPGVGYTF. The CDR3 bases are TGTGCCAGCAGCCCTAACCCGCCAGGGGTTGGCTACACCTTC.

The rearrangement uses TRBV6-5 and TRBJ1-2, with 7 bases lining up with TRBD1. With V trimmed by 5 bases and J by 5 bases, 8 bases remained unmatched. Germline V CDR1 and CDR2: MNHEY, SVGAGI. This CDR3 contains 14 residues. The CDR3 here is CASSPTQGVYGYTF. CDR3 DNA: TGTGCCAGCAGTCCCACCCAGGGGGTTTATGGCTACACCTTC.

The chain is built from TRBV2 and TRBJ1-6; D gene unclear. Between the trimmed V and J ends, which lost 4 bases and 7 bases, there was a span of 14 bases. Germline V gene data show CDR1 as SNHLY and CDR2 as FYNNEI. CDR3 length: 15 residues. Here the CDR3 DNA reads TGTGCCAGCAGTGTGAGTGGAGTCCTAAATTCACCCCTCCACTTT. This codes for CASSVSGVLNSPLHF.

The V gene is TRBV4-3, the J gene TRBJ2-7; 10 positions agree with TRBD2. Trimming took 0 bases from V and 0 from J; bases not matched to a gene: 2. CDR1 is LGHNA and CDR2 is YSLEER in the germline V gene. The CDR3 extends over 16 amino acids. CDR3 bases: TGCGCCAGCAGCCAAGATACTAGCGGGATCTCCTACGAGCAGTACTTC. Amino acids: CASSQDTSGISYEQYF.

The gene calls are TRBV19 and TRBJ1-2; possibly TRBD1 for D (5 bases). V lost 3 bases, J lost 5 bases, and 16 bases lay in between. This CDR3 contains 15 residues. The germline V gene has CDR1 LNHDA and CDR2 SQIVND (reference sequence). The CDR3 protein is CASSIPSQGTYGYTF. In DNA form, the CDR3 reads TGTGCCAGTAGTATTCCTAGTCAGGGAACGTATGGCTACACCTTC.

The V gene is TRBV19, the J gene TRBJ1-3, with no clear D. The V gene's germline CDR1 is LNHDA and CDR2 SQIVND (reference sequence). The V end lost 5 bases, the J end lost 0 bases, and 11 bases lay between the germline ends. The CDR3 consists of 15 residues. The CDR3 is CASSPREGSGNTIYF. In DNA form, the CDR3 reads TGTGCCAGTAGTCCGCGGGAGGGCTCTGGAAACACCATATATTTT.

This clone was seen a single time. The chain has TRBV5-4 and TRBJ2-1; TRBD2 aligns across 7 bases. Germline CDR1 is SGHNT and CDR2 is YYREEE (reference sequence). This CDR3 region has 16 residues. J was trimmed by 7 bases and V by 4 bases; bases with no gene match: 14. Here the CDR3 reads CASSAGRDYQRNEQFF. The CDR3 coding sequence is TGTGCCAGCAGCGCCGGCCGGGACTACCAACGAAATGAGCAGTTCTTC.

This chain uses TRBV7-9 with TRBJ1-1, with D unresolved. Germline V gives CDR1 SEHNR, CDR2 FQNEAQ (reference sequence). V lost 6 bases and J 3 bases, leaving 17 bases between the germline ends. This CDR3 is built from 15 residues. The CDR3 protein is CASSPTRGRDTEAFF. CDR3 sequence (DNA): TGTGCCAGCAGTCCCACCCGGGGAAGGGACACTGAAGCTTTCTTT.

V usage is TRBV10-3 and J usage is TRBJ1-5; TRBD1 might be the D (5 bases). The V gene lost 3 bases and the J gene lost 5 bases, with 11 bases spanning the gap. CDR1 and CDR2 (germline): ENHRY, SYGVKD. CDR3 size: 14 residues. CDR3 coding DNA: TGTGCCATCAGTGATCATCAGGGTTATCAGCCCCAGCATTTT. Amino acids: CAISDHQGYQPQHF.

The CDR3 sequence: CSVTGQSKNTEAFF. Written as DNA, the CDR3 is TGCAGCGTTACAGGACAGAGCAAGAACACTGAAGCTTTCTTT. This chain connects TRBV29-1 to TRBJ1-1; D perhaps matches TRBD1 (6 bases). The CDR3 spans 14 residues. V lost 5 bases and J 1 base, leaving 14 bases between the germline ends. The germline V gene encodes CDR1 SQVTM and CDR2 ANQGSEA.

This clone was seen only a few times. The CDR3 coding sequence is TGTGCCAGCAGCCGGGGGACAGAAGGCTACACCTTC. Encoded protein: CASSRGTEGYTF. The chain recombines TRBV11-2 with TRBJ1-2, with TRBD1 matching 7 bases. The CDR3 length is 12 residues. After removal of 5 bases from V and 8 bases from J, the junction contained 5 bases not matched to a gene. Germline values: CDR1 SGHAT, CDR2 FQNNGV.

This chain connects TRBV4-2 to TRBJ1-2, with 8 bases that match TRBD1. V lost 1 base and J lost 4; bases outside the gene matches: 5. CDR3 size: 15 residues. CDR1 and CDR2 (germline): LGHNA, YNFKEQ. Here the CDR3 DNA reads TGTGCCAGCAGCCAAGGACAGGGGAGGGGCTATGGCTACACCTTC. Amino acids: CASSQGQGRGYGYTF.

Here the CDR3 DNA reads TGCAGCGCCGCCAGGGGGCTGGACGAGCAGTACTTC. Translation gives CSAARGLDEQYF. The rearrangement joins TRBV29-1 to TRBJ2-7; 8 positions agree with TRBD1. Trimming took 7 bases from V and 5 from J; bases not matched to a gene: 7. The CDR3 has 12 residues. Germline CDR1 SQVTM, CDR2 ANQGSEA.

This clone was counted once. The gene calls are TRBV27 and TRBJ2-7; 9 nucleotides align to TRBD1. Unmatched junction bases numbered 13, after V lost 6 bases and J lost 10 bases. The V gene's germline CDR1 is MNHEY and CDR2 SMNVEV (reference sequence). The CDR3 loop spans 14 amino acids. The CDR3 coding sequence is TGTGCCAGCAGCCCCCCAGGGGACAGGGCGTCCCAGTACTTC. The encoded protein is CASSPPGDRASQYF.

The gene calls are TRBV4-2 and TRBJ2-7, with 13 bases identical to TRBD2. Germline V gene sequence: CDR1 LGHNA, CDR2 YNFKEQ. The length of the CDR3 is 15 residues. Trimming at V came to 4 bases and at J to 4 bases, leaving 4 bases not matched to a gene. In DNA form, the CDR3 reads TGTGCCAGCAGCCTCAGACTAGCGGGGGGATACGAGCAGTACTTC. It codes for CASSLRLAGGYEQYF.

The J gene is TRBJ1-5, the V gene TRBV6-2 or TRBV6-3; D is perhaps TRBD1 (6 bases). V was trimmed by 6 bases and J by 0 bases, leaving 15 bases between them. The CDR3 extends over 16 amino acids. CDR1 MNHEY and CDR2 SVGEGT come from the germline V gene. The CDR3 coding sequence is TGTGCCAGCAGCCCCCACCGGGACATTAGCAATCAGCCCCAGCATTTT. Its translation: CASSPHRDISNQPQHF.

The CDR3 here is CASSLAGKTGNTIYF. The DNA of the CDR3 is TGTGCCAGCAGCTTGGCGGGGAAAACTGGAAACACCATATATTTT. The gene calls are TRBV5-6 and TRBJ1-3; D not certain. V was pared by 0 bases and J by 2 bases, with 9 bases between. The germline CDR1 and CDR2 sequences are SGHDT and YYEEEE. The CDR3 covers 15 residues.

V gene TRBV7-9 combines with J gene TRBJ1-6; weak D call: TRBD1 (5 bases). CDR1 and CDR2 (germline): SEHNR, FQNEAQ (reference sequence). The CDR3 covers 17 residues. V was shortened by 10 bases and J by 6 bases, with 25 bases between the two germline ends. The CDR3 region has the DNA TGTGCCATCAAACCCCCAGGTCCGGGCGGGGGTAATTCACCCCTCCACTTT. Protein sequence: CAIKPPGPGGGNSPLHF.

This clone was seen a handful of times. The rearrangement links TRBV28 to TRBJ1-2; D is ambiguous. The CDR3 has 11 amino acids. V was trimmed by 4 bases and J by 7 bases, leaving 7 bases between them. Germline lookup yields CDR1 MDHEN and CDR2 SYDVKM. The CDR3 spells CASSSSFGYTF. The CDR3 DNA is TGTGCCAGCAGTTCCTCCTTTGGCTACACCTTC.

This clone was seen a single time. V and J are TRBV6-2 or TRBV6-3 and TRBJ1-5, with TRBD1 identical over 8 bases. CDR3 length equals 17 residues. V lost 4 bases, J lost 0 bases, and 8 bases stayed unmatched. CDR1 MNHEY and CDR2 SVGEGT come from the germline V gene. The CDR3 region is CASSSGQGPYSNQPQHF. Here the CDR3 DNA reads TGTGCCAGCAGTTCCGGACAGGGACCATATAGCAATCAGCCCCAGCATTTT.

This clone was seen just once. V and J are TRBV2 and TRBJ1-3; D may be TRBD1 (6 bases). Trimming took off 8 bases at V and 1 base at J, with 12 bases between the two ends. Germline V lookup: CDR1 SNHLY, CDR2 FYNNEI. This CDR3 has 14 residues. This chain's CDR3 is CASGMRGSGNTIYF. CDR3 bases: TGTGCCAGCGGGATGAGGGGGTCTGGAAACACCATATATTTT.

This clone turned up a few times. Without the conserved terminal phenylalanine or tryptophan, this CDR3 likely stems from a read error. The DNA is left out, because the CDR3 cannot be placed on it with certainty; the CDR3 is given as TCRdb lists it. The chain has TRBV9 and TRBJ1-2; the D call in the table, TRBD1, was not verified against the DNA. The germline CDR1 and CDR2 sequences are SGDLS and YYNGEE. 14 amino acids form the CDR3, both terminal residues included. The CDR3 sequence is CASSDTGTGGGLVV.

The chain links TRBV13 to TRBJ1-2, with TRBD1 matching 9 bases. Germline CDR1 is PRHDT and CDR2 is FYEKMQ (reference sequence). J was trimmed by 4 bases and V by 0 bases; bases with no gene match: 3. The CDR3 runs to 15 residues. The CDR3 sequence: CASSLGQGAIYGYTF. The CDR3 coding sequence is TGTGCCAGCAGCTTAGGACAGGGGGCAATCTATGGCTACACCTTC.

A few counts support this clone. The rearrangement joins TRBV10-3 to TRBJ2-5, with TRBD1 identical over 11 bases. Losses at the gene ends were 6 bases for V and 5 bases for J; bases not matched to a gene: 8. The CDR3 length is 15 residues. Germline values: CDR1 ENHRY, CDR2 SYGVKD. In DNA form, the CDR3 reads TGTGCCATCAGGGAGGGACAGGGGGAAGATGAGACCCAGTACTTC. Residues: CAIREGQGEDETQYF.

The chain recombines TRBV11-2 with TRBJ2-7; 14 nucleotides agree with TRBD2. The germline gives CDR1 SGHAT, CDR2 FQNNGV. With 5 bases clipped from V and 6 bases from J, the junction kept 9 bases outside the gene matches. This CDR3 spans 16 amino acids. As DNA, the CDR3 is TGTGCCAGCAGCCCGAGCTCAGGACTAGCGGGAGGCGAGCAGTACTTC. Translating it yields CASSPSSGLAGGEQYF.

This chain connects TRBV6-5 to TRBJ1-5, with 7 bases lining up with TRBD1. Germline V lookup: CDR1 MNHEY, CDR2 SVGAGI. The V and J ends lost 6 bases and 6 bases, in that order; junction bases with no gene match: 8. The CDR3 has 14 residues. The CDR3 is CASRTNRGGQPQHF. The CDR3 DNA reads TGTGCCAGCAGAACGAACAGGGGAGGTCAGCCCCAGCATTTT.

The chain recombines TRBV7-9 with TRBJ1-2; 8 bases line up with TRBD1. The V and J ends lost 2 bases and 3 bases, in that order; junction bases with no gene match: 5. The CDR3 length is 15 residues. From germline, CDR1 is SEHNR and CDR2 FQNEAQ (reference sequence). As DNA, the CDR3 is TGTGCCAGCAGCTTACAGGGGGCATGGGACTATGGCTACACCTTC. It is translated as CASSLQGAWDYGYTF.

The gene calls are TRBV25-1 and TRBJ2-7, with 7 bases matching TRBD1. CDR3 size: 15 residues. Germline-derived CDR1 and CDR2 are MGHDK and SYGVNS. Germline trimming cut 3 bases from V and 0 bases from J; bases unmatched to any gene: 5. CDR3 residues: CASSETGWDSYEQYF. CDR3 bases: TGTGCCAGCAGTGAGACAGGGTGGGACTCCTACGAGCAGTACTTC.

The CDR3 sequence: CASSSGPLGRYTF. The CDR3 nucleotides are TGTGCCAGCAGCTCTGGGCCCCTCGGAAGGTACACCTTC. The chain joins TRBV11-2 to TRBJ1-2, with D uncertain. Germline V gene lookup returns CDR1 SGHAT and CDR2 FQNNGV. The V and J ends lost 4 bases and 11 bases respectively, with 17 bases between them. This CDR3 is 13 amino acids long.